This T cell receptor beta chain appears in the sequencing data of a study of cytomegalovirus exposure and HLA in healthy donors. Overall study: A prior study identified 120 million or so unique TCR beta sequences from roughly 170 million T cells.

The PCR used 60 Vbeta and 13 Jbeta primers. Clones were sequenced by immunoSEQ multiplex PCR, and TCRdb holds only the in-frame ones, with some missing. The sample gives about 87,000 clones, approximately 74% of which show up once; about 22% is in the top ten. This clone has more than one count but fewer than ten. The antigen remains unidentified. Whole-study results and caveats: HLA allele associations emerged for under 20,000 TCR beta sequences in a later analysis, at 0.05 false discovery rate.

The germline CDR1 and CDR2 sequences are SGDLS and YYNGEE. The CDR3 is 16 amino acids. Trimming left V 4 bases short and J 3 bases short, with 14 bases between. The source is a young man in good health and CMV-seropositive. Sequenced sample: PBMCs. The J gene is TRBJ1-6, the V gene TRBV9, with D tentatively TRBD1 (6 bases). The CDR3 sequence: CASSFRTDFYNSPLHF. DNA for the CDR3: TGTGCCAGCAGCTTCCGGACAGACTTCTATAATTCACCCCTCCACTTT.